These 20 T cell receptor beta chains were sequenced from one sample in a study of CD8 T cells in ankylosing spondylitis. Study observations and caveats: Characteristic of ankylosing spondylitis blood, it appeared, was a TCR beta motif comprising about eight highly homologous variants.

No antigen has been identified for these receptors. Each CDR3 protein gets one entry after TCRdb re-called the 5' RACE reads with MiXCR. The table has 470,000 or so distinct CDR3 sequences, more than 25% seen once; the top ten hold 0.89%. What was sequenced was blood, either unsorted or a sorted T cell fraction (not recorded which). The receptors derive from a male donor with ankylosing spondylitis.

The chain is built from TRBV5-1 and TRBJ1-4; D may be TRBD1 (6 bases). The CDR3 has 15 residues. Per germline, CDR1 SGHRS and CDR2 YFSETQ. Trimming stripped 1 base from V and 7 bases from J, with 14 bases between. CDR3 DNA: TGCGCCAGCAGCTTGTCCGGGACAACGAGTGAAAAACTGTTTTTT. Protein: CASSLSGTTSEKLFF.

This clonotype appeared a few times. This sequence joins TRBV5-1 and TRBJ1-6; TRBD1 is a possible D gene (5 bases). CDR1 and CDR2 from the germline V gene are SGHRS and YFSETQ. The CDR3 loop spans 16 amino acids. Trimming pared 2 bases from V and 7 bases from J, leaving 16 bases between. CDR3 coding DNA: TGCGCCAGCAGCTTTAGCTCCCCGGGGCAGAATTCACCCCTCCACTTT. Amino acids: CASSFSSPGQNSPLHF. The full variable domain, completed using reference TRBV5-1 and TRBJ1-6, is KAGVTQTPRYLIKTRGQQVTLSCSPISGHRSVSWYQQTPGQGLQFLFEYFSETQRNKGNFPGRFSGRQFSNSRSEMNVSTLELGDSALYLCASSFSSPGQNSPLHFGNGTRLTVT.

The count of this clonotype is one. This chain connects TRBV6-1 to TRBJ2-2; 7 bases are a match to TRBD2. V trimming: 6 bases; J trimming: 1 base; junction bases outside the gene matches: 14. This CDR3 is built from 18 residues. Germline V gene data show CDR1 as MNHNS and CDR2 as SASEGT. The CDR3 here is CASRRDYSPAVNTGELFF. DNA for the CDR3: TGTGCCAGCAGGAGGGACTACTCGCCTGCTGTGAACACCGGGGAGCTGTTTTTT.

The V gene is TRBV7-8, the J gene TRBJ2-7; TRBD1 aligns across 7 bases. Germline V gene sequence: CDR1 SGHVS, CDR2 FQNEAQ. The CDR3 spans 15 residues. J gave up 0 bases and V 5 bases, and 7 bases lay outside the gene matches. The CDR3 coding sequence is TGTGCCAGCAGCCCCCGGGACAGAAACTCCTACGAGCAGTACGTC. As protein: CASSPRDRNSYEQYV.

The chain recombines TRBV9 with TRBJ2-2; TRBD1 aligns across 7 bases. Germline values: CDR1 SGDLS, CDR2 YYNGEE. Trimming removed 4 bases from V and 5 bases from J; junction bases left unmatched: 14. The CDR3 is 17 amino acids. DNA for the CDR3: TGTGCCAGCAGCTTATACGGGTTGACAGGGAGAACCGGGGAGCTGTTTTTT. Translating gives CASSLYGLTGRTGELFF.

This clonotype was detected a few times. V and J are TRBV12-3 or TRBV12-4 and TRBJ1-1; no reliable D call. Trimming cost V 2 bases and J 4 bases, with 14 bases left between them. The length of the CDR3 is 15 residues. The CDR3 is CASSLYTAGATEAFF. The DNA for the CDR3 is TGTGCCAGCAGTTTATATACGGCGGGAGCCACTGAAGCTTTCTTT.

A few counts support this clonotype. The J gene is TRBJ2-1, the V gene TRBV5-5; D is unclear. This CDR3 has 13 amino acids. Trimming stripped 0 bases from V and 12 bases from J, with 13 bases between. The germline CDR1 and CDR2 sequences are SGHKS and YYEKEE (reference sequence). CDR3 region: CASSLEAELGQFF. The DNA for the CDR3 is TGTGCCAGCAGCTTGGAGGCCGAACTTGGGCAGTTCTTC.

The rearrangement joins TRBV5-1 to TRBJ2-5, with 9 bases identical to TRBD2. Trimming took 7 bases from V and 1 from J; bases not matched to a gene: 8. The germline V gene encodes CDR1 SGHRS and CDR2 YFSETQ. The CDR3 spans 15 residues. The CDR3: CASHAGGALQETQYF. The DNA for the CDR3 is TGCGCCAGCCATGCGGGGGGGGCTCTCCAAGAGACCCAGTACTTC.

The CDR3 region has the DNA TGTGCCAGCAGCCCTGCATTATTTGGGACCGGGGAGCTGTTTTTT. This codes for CASSPALFGTGELFF. The V and J genes are TRBV7-9 and TRBJ2-2; D is unresolved. CDR1 and CDR2 from the germline V gene are SEHNR and FQNEAQ (reference sequence). CDR3 length: 15 residues. V was trimmed by 5 bases and J by 5 bases, leaving 15 bases between them.

The chain joins TRBV3-1 to TRBJ1-1; the D gene is possibly TRBD1 (6 bases). V lost 2 bases, J lost 4 bases, and 11 bases lay in between. CDR3 length: 14 residues. Germline CDR1 and CDR2: LGHDT and YNNKEL (reference sequence). In nucleotides, the CDR3 is TGTGCCAGCAGCCAAACAGGGAGGAGCACTGAAGCTTTCTTT. It encodes CASSQTGRSTEAFF. Full variable domain (missing parts from reference TRBV3-1 and TRBJ1-1): DTAVSQTPKYLVTQMGNDKSIKCEQNLGHDTMYWYKQDSKKFLKIMFSYNNKELIINETVPNRFSPKSPDKAHLNLHINSLELGDSAVYFCASSQTGRSTEAFFGQGTRLTVV.

J is TRBJ2-3 and V is TRBV10-1, with D perhaps matching TRBD2 (6 bases). The V and J ends lost 7 bases and 2 bases respectively, with 13 bases between them. There are 14 residues in the CDR3. Per germline, CDR1 WNHNN and CDR2 SYGVQD (reference sequence). CDR3 sequence (DNA): TGCGCCAGCACCGACGGGACTTACACAGATACGCAGTATTTT. It encodes CASTDGTYTDTQYF.

A few counts support this clonotype. The V call is TRBV3-1, the J call TRBJ1-5; D remains ambiguous. CDR1 is LGHDT, CDR2 YNNKEL, per germline (reference sequence). Trimming left V 2 bases short and J 5 bases short, with 7 bases between. There are 13 residues in the CDR3. The CDR3 spells CASSQSGDQPQHF. CDR3 coding DNA: TGTGCCAGCAGCCAATCTGGGGATCAGCCCCAGCATTTT.

The rearrangement joins TRBV20-1 to TRBJ2-3; D ambiguous. This CDR3 is built from 15 residues. With 0 bases removed from V and 4 bases from J, the gap between germline ends came to 14 bases. Germline V CDR1 and CDR2: DFQATT, SNEGSKA (reference sequence). The CDR3 loop is CSAREPTLRPDTQYF. CDR3 nucleotides: TGCAGTGCTAGAGAACCAACGTTGAGGCCAGATACGCAGTATTTT.

CDR3 in DNA: TGTGCCACCAGTGACCCGGGACTAGCGGGAGGAGATGAGCAGTTCTTC. It translates to CATSDPGLAGGDEQFF. The rearrangement uses TRBV24-1 and TRBJ2-1; TRBD2 agrees at 15 bases. CDR1 and CDR2 from the germline V gene are KGHDR and SFDVKD. V lost 4 bases to trimming and J lost 8 bases; unmatched junction nucleotides: 5. This CDR3 region has 16 residues.

The chain couples TRBV14 to TRBJ2-7, with a weak D call TRBD1 (6 bases). There are 15 residues in the CDR3. Germline assignment: CDR1 SGHDN and CDR2 FVKESK. Between the trimmed V and J ends, which lost 4 bases and 6 bases, there was a span of 19 bases. CDR3 in DNA: TGTGCCAGCAGCCCTAGGCTCGTAGGGGGTGGCGAGCAGTACTTC. Amino acid sequence: CASSPRLVGGGEQYF.

This clonotype was detected many times. This chain connects TRBV5-6 to TRBJ2-1; the match to TRBD1 covers 7 bases. Germline V lookup: CDR1 SGHDT, CDR2 YYEEEE. The CDR3 covers 16 residues. Trimming took 2 bases from V and 1 from J; bases not matched to a gene: 6. The CDR3 loop reads CASSLRGPVSYNEQFF. The CDR3 DNA sequence: TGTGCCAGCAGCTTAAGGGGGCCTGTTTCCTACAATGAGCAGTTCTTC.

The chain uses TRBV7-2 and TRBJ2-7; 9 bases are a match to TRBD1. Trimming took 6 bases from V and 4 from J; bases not matched to a gene: 10. The CDR3 extends over 15 amino acids. The germline V gene has CDR1 SGHTA and CDR2 FQGNSA. This chain's CDR3 is CASSLEGQGGYEQYF. The CDR3 coding sequence is TGTGCCAGCAGTCTAGAGGGACAGGGAGGATACGAGCAGTACTTC.

The chain combines TRBV25-1 with TRBJ1-2, with D possibly TRBD1 on 5 matching bases. This CDR3 has 18 amino acids. With 2 bases removed from V and 0 bases from J, the gap between germline ends came to 19 bases. In germline, CDR1 is MGHDK, CDR2 SYGVNS. The CDR3 region is CASSEGVRRWDSNYGYTF. CDR3 sequence (DNA): TGTGCCAGCAGTGAAGGAGTGAGGAGATGGGACTCTAACTATGGCTACACCTTC.

This clonotype has only a few counts. The rearrangement uses TRBV19 and TRBJ1-1; a possible D gene is TRBD1 (5 bases). V was trimmed by 2 bases and J by 4 bases, leaving 11 bases between them. Per germline, CDR1 LNHDA and CDR2 SQIVND (reference sequence). The CDR3 loop spans 14 amino acids. The CDR3 DNA reads TGTGCCAGTAGTATACAGGGAAGAGGCACTGAAGCTTTCTTT. Protein product: CASSIQGRGTEAFF.

As DNA, the CDR3 is TGTGCCAGCAGCTTAATGCAATCTAGCGCTATCTCCTACGAGCAGTACTTC. Translating gives CASSLMQSSAISYEQYF. The chain employs TRBV11-2 and TRBJ2-7, with D tentatively TRBD2 (6 bases). The CDR3 has 17 residues. V lost 2 bases, J lost 0 bases, and 17 bases lay in between. The germline V gene has CDR1 SGHAT and CDR2 FQNNGV.